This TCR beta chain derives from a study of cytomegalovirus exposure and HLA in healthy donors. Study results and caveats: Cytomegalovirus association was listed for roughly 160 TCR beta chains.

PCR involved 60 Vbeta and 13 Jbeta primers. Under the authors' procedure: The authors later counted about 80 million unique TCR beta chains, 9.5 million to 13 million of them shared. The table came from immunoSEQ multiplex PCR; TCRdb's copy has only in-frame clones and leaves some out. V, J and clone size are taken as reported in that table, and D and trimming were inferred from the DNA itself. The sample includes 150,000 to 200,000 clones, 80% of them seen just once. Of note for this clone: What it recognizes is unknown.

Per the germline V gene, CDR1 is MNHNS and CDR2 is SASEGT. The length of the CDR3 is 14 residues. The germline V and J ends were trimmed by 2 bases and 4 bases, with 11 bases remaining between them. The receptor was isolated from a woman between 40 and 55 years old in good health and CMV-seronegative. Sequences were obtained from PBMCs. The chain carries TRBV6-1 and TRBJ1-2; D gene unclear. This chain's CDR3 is CASSELAIGYGYTF. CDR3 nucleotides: TGTGCCAGCAGTGAATTAGCGATCGGCTATGGCTACACCTTC.